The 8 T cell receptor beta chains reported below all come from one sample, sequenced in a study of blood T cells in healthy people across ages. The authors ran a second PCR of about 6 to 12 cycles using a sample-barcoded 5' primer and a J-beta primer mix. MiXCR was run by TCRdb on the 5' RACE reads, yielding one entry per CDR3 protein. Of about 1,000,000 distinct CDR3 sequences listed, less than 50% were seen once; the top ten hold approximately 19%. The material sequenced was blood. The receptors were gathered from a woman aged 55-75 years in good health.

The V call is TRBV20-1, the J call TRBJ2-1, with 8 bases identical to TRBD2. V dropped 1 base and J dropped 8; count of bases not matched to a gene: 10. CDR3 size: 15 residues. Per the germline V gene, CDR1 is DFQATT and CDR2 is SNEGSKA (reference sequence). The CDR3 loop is CSARGGTSFVDEQFF. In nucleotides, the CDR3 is TGCAGTGCTAGAGGTGGGACTAGTTTTGTAGATGAGCAGTTCTTC.

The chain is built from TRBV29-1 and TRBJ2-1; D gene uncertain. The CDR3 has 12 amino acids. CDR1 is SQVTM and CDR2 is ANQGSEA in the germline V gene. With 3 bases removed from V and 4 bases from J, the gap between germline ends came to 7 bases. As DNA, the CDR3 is TGCAGCGTTGATCTAGGGTACAATGAGCAGTTCTTC. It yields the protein CSVDLGYNEQFF.

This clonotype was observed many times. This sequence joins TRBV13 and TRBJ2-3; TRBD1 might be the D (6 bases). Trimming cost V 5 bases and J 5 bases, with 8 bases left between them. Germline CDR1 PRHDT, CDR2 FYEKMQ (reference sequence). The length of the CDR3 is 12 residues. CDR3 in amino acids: CASSPGVDTQYF. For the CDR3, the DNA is TGTGCCAGCAGCCCAGGGGTAGATACGCAGTATTTT. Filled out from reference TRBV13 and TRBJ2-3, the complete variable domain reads AAGVIQSPRHLIKEKRETATLKCYPIPRHDTVYWYQQGPGQDPQFLISFYEKMQSDKGSIPDRFSAQQFSDYHSELNMSSLELGDSALYFCASSPGVDTQYFGPGTRLTVL.

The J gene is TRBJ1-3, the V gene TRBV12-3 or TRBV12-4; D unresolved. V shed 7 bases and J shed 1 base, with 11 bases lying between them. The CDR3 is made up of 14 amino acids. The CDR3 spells CASNLGRSGNTIYF. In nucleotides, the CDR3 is TGTGCCAGCAACTTAGGGCGTTCTGGAAACACCATATATTTT.

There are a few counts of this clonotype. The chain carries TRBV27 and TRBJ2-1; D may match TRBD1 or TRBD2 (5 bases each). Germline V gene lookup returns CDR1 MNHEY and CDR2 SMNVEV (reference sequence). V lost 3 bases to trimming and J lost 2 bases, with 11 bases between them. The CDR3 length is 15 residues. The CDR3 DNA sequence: TGTGCCAGCAGTTTCGTGGGACCCCCCTACAATGAGCAGTTCTTC. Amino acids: CASSFVGPPYNEQFF.

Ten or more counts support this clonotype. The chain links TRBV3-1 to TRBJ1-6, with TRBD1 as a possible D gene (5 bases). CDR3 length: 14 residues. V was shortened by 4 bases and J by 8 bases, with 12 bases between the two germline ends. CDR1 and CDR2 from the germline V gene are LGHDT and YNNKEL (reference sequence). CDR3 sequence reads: CASSPGTSDSPLHF. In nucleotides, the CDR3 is TGTGCCAGCAGCCCCGGGACGAGCGATTCACCCCTCCACTTT.

The CDR3 here is CASSARQSYEQYF. The CDR3 DNA reads TGTGCCAGCAGTGCGAGACAAAGCTACGAGCAGTACTTC. V and J are TRBV6-2 or TRBV6-3 and TRBJ2-4; D unclear. The better agreement between TRBJ2-7 and the DNA end casts doubt on the J call. The germline CDR1 and CDR2 sequences are MNHEY and SVGEGT. CDR3 length equals 13 residues.

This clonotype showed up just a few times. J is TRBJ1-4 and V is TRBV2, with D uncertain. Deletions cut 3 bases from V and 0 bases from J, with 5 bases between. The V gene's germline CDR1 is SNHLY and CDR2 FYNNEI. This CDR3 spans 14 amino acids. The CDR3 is CASSDRTTNEKLFF. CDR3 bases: TGTGCCAGCAGTGATCGGACAACTAATGAAAAACTGTTTTTT.